This TCR beta chain was sequenced during a study of blood T cell repertoires in COVID-19 (TCRdb year 2020). Notes on the research overall: Samples from collaborators originated in the United States, Italy and Spain and spanned both the acute and convalescent phases of COVID-19. Where available, HLA class I and class II types were taken from metadata supplied by the sample provider and were not determined by assay-based typing. The prospective study material was composed of cDNA or gDNA derived from T cells, B-cell-depleted T cells, or PBMCs. The samples were drawn from the first 160 participants of the ongoing ImmuneRACE study and from over a thousand subjects provided by 6 global collaborators. Subjects who had been exposed to COVID-19, were actively infected with it, or had recovered from it provided the deeply sampled blood TCRbeta repertoires that made up the dataset. A freely available public database, intended as a resource for researchers studying the immune response to SARS-CoV-2, is where the repertoires were released. A de-identified subject ID, COVID-19 status, age in years and sex were almost always included in the sample metadata.

A word on this clone: Its specific antigen is unknown. No quality values exist for individual bases; no much larger clone is one base distant.

Overall study outcomes, separate from this receptor: The amount of clinical and demographic metadata varied by source and participant and was provided uncurated.

The CDR3 measures 14 amino acids from cysteine to phenylalanine. CDR3 DNA only is kept here, 42 bases in frame from base 1. Relative to germline, V is 4 bases shorter and J is 5 bases shorter, with 14 bases between their ends. For CDR1 and CDR2, the germline V gene lists MGHRA and YSYEKL. Participants in the prospective study were aged roughly 18 to 89 years, lived in over 20 United States geographic areas, and enrolled through a virtual design. Cohort assignment in the prospective study relied on participant-reported clinical history from a screening survey and a study questionnaire. ImmuneRACE Cohort 3 recovered participants were defined by two consecutive negative NP/OP PCR tests, healthcare professional clearance, or symptom resolution. Mobile phlebotomists in the prospective study collected whole blood, serum and a nasopharyngeal or oropharyngeal swab from every participant. Additional blood draws and questionnaires over a 2-month period could optionally be provided by prospective study participants. Before DNA extraction, blood samples from the prospective study were shipped at room temperature or frozen.

The immunoSEQ Assay, a bias-controlled multiplex PCR, was used to amplify TCRbeta CDR3 regions from genomic DNA. On the study's bioinformatics: The number of nucleated cells in each sample was estimated from the amplification of reference gene primers within the assay. Sequence reads were collapsed and filtered to measure the absolute abundance of every unique TCRbeta CDR3 rearrangement. Productive Simpson clonality was computed per sample as the square root of Simpson's diversity index over productive rearrangements. TCRdb obtained this table from immuneACCESS and retained in-frame rearrangements with V and J assigned. These tables miss some clones; where compared with another copy, unresolved V genes account for less than half of the shortfall, and the remainder is unexplained. V and J calls and clone size come straight from that table; D and trimming were deduced from the DNA. The sample table holds around 250,000 clones, of which around 82% were seen once. The ten largest clones add up to 3.4% of the sample.

Here the chain combines TRBV4-1 and TRBJ2-5; the D gene is possibly TRBD2, with 5 bases matching. What was sequenced was PBMCs or T cells enriched from blood (not recorded which). This TCR came from a man aged 50 to 59 who had recovered from COVID-19. The CDR3 region: CASSPGTSRETQYF. In nucleotide form, the sequence is TGCGCCAGCAGCCCTGGAACTAGTAGGGAGACCCAGTACTTC.